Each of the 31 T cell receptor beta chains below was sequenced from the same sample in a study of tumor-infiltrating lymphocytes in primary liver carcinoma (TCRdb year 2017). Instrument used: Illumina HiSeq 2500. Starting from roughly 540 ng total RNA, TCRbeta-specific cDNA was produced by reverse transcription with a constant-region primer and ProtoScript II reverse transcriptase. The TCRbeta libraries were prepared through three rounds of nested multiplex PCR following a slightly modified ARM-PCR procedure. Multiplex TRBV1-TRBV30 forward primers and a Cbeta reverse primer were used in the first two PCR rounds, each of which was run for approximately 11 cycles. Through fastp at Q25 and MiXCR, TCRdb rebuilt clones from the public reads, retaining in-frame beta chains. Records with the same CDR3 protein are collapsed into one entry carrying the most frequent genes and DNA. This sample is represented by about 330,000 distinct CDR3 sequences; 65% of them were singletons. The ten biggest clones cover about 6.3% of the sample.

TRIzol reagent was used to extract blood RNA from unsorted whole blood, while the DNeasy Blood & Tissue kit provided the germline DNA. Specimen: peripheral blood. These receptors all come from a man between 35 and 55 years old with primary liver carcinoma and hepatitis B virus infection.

Here the CDR3 reads CASGSGRSGEQYF. The CDR3 DNA sequence: TGTGCCAGCGGGAGCGGGAGGTCTGGCGAGCAGTACTTC. The gene calls are TRBV6-1 and TRBJ2-7; the match to TRBD2 covers 9 bases. The CDR3 totals 13 residues. V trimming: 8 bases; J trimming: 6 bases; junction bases outside the gene matches: 8. CDR1 MNHNS and CDR2 SASEGT come from the germline V gene.

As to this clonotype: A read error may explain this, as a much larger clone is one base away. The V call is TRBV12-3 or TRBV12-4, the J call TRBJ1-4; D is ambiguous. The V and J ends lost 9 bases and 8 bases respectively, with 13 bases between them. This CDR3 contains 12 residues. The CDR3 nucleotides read TGTGCCAGGAGCCGTTTAGGCGAAAAACTGTTTTTT. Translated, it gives CARSRLGEKLFF.

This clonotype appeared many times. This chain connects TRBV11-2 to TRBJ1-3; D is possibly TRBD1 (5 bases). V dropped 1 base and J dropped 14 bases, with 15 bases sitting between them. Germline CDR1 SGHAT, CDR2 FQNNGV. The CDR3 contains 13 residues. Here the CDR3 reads CASSLGGRAFVYF. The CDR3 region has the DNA TGTGCCAGCAGCTTAGGGGGACGGGCTTTCGTATATTTT.

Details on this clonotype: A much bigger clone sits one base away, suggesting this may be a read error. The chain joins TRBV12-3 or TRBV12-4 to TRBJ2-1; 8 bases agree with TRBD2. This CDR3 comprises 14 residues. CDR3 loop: CTSTSSGVYNEQFF. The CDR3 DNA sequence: TGTACCAGCACGAGTAGCGGGGTATACAATGAGCAGTTCTTC.

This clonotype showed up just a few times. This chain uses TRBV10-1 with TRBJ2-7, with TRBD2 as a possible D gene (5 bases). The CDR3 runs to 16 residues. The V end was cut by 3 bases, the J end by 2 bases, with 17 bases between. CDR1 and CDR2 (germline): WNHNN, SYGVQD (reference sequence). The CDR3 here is CASSDSQPPGTYEQYF. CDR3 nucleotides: TGCGCCAGCAGTGACTCCCAGCCCCCGGGGACCTACGAGCAGTACTTC.

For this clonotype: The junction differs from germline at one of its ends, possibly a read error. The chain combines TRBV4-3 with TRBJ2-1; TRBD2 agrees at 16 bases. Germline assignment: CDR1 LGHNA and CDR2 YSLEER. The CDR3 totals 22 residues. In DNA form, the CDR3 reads TGCGCCAACAGCCAAAGTAGGACCGGGACTAGCGGGAGGGCCGCTTTGAAGAATGAGCAGTTCTTC. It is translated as CANSQSRTGTSGRAALKNEQFF.

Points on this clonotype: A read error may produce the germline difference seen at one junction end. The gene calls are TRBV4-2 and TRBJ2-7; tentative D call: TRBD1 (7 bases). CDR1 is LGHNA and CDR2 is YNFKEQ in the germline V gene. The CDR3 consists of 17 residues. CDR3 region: CASSQDLFFQGGYEQCF. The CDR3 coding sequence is TGTGCCAGCAGCCAAGATCTCTTTTTCCAGGGGGGCTACGAGCAGTGCTTC.

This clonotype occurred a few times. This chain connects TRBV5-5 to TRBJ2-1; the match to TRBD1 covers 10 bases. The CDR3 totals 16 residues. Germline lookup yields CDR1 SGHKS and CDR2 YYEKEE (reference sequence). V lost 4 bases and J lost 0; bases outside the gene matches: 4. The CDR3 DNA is TGTGCCAGCAGCGGGGGACAGGGGTTCTCCTACAATGAGCAGTTCTTC. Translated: CASSGGQGFSYNEQFF.

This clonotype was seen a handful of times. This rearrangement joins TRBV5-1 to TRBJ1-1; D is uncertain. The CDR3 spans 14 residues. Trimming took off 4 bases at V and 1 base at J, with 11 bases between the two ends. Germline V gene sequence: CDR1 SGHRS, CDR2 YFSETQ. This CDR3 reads CASSGRTGNTEAFF. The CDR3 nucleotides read TGCGCCAGCAGCGGCCGGACGGGGAACACTGAAGCTTTCTTT.

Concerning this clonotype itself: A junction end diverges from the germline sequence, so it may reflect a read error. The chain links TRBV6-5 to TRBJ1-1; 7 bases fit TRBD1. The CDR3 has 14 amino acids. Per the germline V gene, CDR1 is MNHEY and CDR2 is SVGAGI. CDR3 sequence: CANSYNVGGNEAFF. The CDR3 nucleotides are TGTGCCAACAGTTATAACGTAGGGGGCAATGAAGCTTTCTTT.

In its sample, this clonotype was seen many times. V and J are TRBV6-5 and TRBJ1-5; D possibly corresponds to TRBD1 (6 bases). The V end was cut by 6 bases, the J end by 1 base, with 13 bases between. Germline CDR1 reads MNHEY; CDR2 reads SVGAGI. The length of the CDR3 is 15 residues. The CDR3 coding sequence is TGTGCCAGCAGAGGGGGACGGTTAAGCAATCAGCCCCAGCATTTT. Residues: CASRGGRLSNQPQHF.

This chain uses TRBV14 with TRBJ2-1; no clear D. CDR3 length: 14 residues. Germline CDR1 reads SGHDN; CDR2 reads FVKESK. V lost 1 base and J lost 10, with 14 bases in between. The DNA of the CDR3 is TGTGCCAGCAGCCAAGCGGAGCCGGCACGGGAGCAGTTCTTC. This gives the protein CASSQAEPAREQFF.

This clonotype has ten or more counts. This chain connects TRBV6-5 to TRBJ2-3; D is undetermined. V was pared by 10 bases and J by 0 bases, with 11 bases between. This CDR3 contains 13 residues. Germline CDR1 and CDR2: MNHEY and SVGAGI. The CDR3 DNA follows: TGTGCCACGATGGGCGGAAGCACAGATACGCAGTATTTT. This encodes CATMGGSTDTQYF.

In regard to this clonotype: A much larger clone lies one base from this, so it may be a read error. CDR3 residues: CASSSRRMSTEAFF. The CDR3, as DNA: TGTGCCAGCAGTTCACGTCGTATGAGCACTGAAGCTTTCTTT. The chain uses TRBV12-3 or TRBV12-4 and TRBJ1-1; D remains unclear. The CDR3 spans 14 residues. Trimming took 4 bases from V and 4 from J, leaving 13 bases between them.

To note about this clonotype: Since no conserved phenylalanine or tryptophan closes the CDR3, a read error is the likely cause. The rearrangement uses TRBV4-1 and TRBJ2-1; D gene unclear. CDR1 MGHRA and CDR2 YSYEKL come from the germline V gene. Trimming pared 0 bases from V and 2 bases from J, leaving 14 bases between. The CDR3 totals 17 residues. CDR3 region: CASSQDQELSTYNEQFL. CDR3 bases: TGCGCCAGCAGCCAAGACCAAGAGCTTAGCACCTACAATGAGCAGTTCCTC.

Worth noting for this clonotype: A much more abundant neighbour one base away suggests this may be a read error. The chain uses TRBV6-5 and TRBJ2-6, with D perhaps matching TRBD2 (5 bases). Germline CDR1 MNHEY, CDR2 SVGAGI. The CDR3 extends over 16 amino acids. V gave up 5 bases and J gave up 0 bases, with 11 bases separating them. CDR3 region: CASSHTRGSGANVLTF. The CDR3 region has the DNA TGTGCCAGCAGTCACACCCGGGGCTCTGGGGCCAACGTCCTGACTTTC.

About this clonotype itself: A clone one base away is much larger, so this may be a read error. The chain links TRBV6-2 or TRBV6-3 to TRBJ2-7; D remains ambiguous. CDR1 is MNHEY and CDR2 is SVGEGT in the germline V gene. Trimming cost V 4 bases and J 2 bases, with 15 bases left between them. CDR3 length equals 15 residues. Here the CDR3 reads CASSSPLTPTYEQYF. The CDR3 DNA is TGTGCCAGCAGTTCCCCACTAACGCCAACCTACGAGCAGTACTTC.

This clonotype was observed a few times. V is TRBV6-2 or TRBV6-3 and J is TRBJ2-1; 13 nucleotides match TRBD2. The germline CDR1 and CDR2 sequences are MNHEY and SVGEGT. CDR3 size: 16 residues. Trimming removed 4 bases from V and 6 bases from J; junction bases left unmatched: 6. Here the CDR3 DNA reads TGTGCCAGCAGTTGGGGCCGACTAGCGGGAGGCAATGAGCAGTTCTTC. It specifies CASSWGRLAGGNEQFF.

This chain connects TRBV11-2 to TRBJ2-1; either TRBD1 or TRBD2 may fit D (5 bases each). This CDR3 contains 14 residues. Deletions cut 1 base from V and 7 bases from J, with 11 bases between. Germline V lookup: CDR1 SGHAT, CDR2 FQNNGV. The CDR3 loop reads CASSLGLGRNEQFF. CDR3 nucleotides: TGTGCCAGCAGCTTAGGTCTGGGACGGAATGAGCAGTTCTTC.

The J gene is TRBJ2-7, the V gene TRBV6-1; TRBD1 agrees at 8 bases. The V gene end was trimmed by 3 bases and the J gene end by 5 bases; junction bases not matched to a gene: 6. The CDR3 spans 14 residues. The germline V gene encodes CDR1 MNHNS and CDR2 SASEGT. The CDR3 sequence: CASSEADRGDEQYF. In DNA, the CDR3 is TGTGCCAGCAGTGAGGCAGACAGGGGCGACGAGCAGTACTTC.

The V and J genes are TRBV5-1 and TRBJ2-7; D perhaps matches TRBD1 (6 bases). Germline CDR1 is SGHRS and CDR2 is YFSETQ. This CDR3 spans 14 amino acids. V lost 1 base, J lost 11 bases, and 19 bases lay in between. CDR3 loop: CASSLSQGNGGKYF. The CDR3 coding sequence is TGCGCCAGCAGCTTGTCACAGGGAAATGGCGGAAAGTACTTC.

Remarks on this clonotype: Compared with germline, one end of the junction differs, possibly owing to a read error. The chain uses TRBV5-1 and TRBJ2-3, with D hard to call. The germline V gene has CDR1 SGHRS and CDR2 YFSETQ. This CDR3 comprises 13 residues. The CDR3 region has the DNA TGCACCAGCAGCAGTGACAGCACAGATACGCAGTATTTT. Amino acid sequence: CTSSSDSTDTQYF.

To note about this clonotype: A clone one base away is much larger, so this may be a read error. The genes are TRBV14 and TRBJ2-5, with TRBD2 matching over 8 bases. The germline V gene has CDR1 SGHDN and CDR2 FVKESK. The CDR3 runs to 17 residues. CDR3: CAGSQSEIKAGAETQYF. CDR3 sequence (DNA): TGTGCCGGCAGCCAAAGCGAGATCAAAGCGGGAGCAGAGACCCAGTACTTC.

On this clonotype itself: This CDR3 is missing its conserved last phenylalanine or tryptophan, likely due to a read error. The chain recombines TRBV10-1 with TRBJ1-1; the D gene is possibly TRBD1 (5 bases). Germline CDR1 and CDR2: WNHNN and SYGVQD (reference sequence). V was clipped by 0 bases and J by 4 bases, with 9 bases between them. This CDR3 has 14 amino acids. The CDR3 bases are TGCGCCAGCAGTGAGTCGGGACTTCCCACTGAAGCTTTCTAT. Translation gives CASSESGLPTEAFY.

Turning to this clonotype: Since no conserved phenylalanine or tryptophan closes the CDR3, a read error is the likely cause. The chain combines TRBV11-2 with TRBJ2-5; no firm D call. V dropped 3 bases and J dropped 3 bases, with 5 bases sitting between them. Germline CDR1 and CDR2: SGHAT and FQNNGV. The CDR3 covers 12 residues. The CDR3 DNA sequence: TGTGCCAGCAGCTTTTCGGAAGAGACCCAGTACGTC. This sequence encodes CASSFSEETQYV.

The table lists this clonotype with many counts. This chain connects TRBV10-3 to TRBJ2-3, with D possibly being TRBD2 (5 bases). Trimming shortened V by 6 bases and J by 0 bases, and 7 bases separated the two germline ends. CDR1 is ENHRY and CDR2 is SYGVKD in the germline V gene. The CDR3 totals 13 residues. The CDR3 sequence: CAIRGESTDTQYF. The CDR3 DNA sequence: TGTGCCATCAGGGGAGAGAGCACAGATACGCAGTATTTT.

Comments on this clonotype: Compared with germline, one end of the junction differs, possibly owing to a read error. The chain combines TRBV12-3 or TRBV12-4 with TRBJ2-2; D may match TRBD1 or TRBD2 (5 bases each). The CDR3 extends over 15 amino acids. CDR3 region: CASSLILKDTGVLFF. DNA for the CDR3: TGTGCCAGCAGCTTGATTCTCAAGGACACCGGGGTGCTGTTTTTT.

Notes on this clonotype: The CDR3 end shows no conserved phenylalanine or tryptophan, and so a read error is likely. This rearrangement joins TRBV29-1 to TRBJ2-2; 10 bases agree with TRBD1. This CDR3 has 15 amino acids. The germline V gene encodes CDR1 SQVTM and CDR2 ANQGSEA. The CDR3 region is CSARTGGGYTRELFS. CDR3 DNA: TGCAGCGCAAGGACAGGGGGAGGTTACACCAGGGAGCTGTTTTCC.

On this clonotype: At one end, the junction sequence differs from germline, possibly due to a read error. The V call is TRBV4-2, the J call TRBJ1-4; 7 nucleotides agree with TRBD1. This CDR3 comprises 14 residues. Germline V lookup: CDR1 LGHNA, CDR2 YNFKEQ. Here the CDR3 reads CASRQGQGGEKPFF. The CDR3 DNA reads TGTGCCAGCCGCCAAGGTCAGGGGGGCGAAAAACCGTTTTTT.

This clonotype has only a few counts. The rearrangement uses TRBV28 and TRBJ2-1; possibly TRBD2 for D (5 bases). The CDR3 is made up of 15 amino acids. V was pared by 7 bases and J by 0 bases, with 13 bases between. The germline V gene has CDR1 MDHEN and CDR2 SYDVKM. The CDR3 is CASNPRESSYNEQFF. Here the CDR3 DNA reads TGTGCCAGCAATCCTCGGGAAAGCTCCTACAATGAGCAGTTCTTC. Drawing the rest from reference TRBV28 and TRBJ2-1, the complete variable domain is DVKVTQSSRYLVKRTGEKVFLECVQDMDHENMFWYRQDPGLGLRLIYFSYDVKMKEKGDIPEGYSVSREKKERFSLILESASTNQTSMYLCASNPRESSYNEQFFGPGTRLTVL.

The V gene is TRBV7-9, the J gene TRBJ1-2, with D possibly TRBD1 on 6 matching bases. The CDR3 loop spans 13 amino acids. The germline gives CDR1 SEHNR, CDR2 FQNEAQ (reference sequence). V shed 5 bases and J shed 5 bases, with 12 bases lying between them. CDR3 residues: CASSPQGLYGYTF. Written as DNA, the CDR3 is TGTGCCAGCAGCCCACAGGGCTTATATGGCTACACCTTC.